The text below deals with one T cell receptor beta chain. This entry comes from a study of cytomegalovirus exposure and HLA in healthy donors. Amplification used 60 Vbeta primers and 13 Jbeta primers. Produced via immunoSEQ multiplex PCR; TCRdb's table is partial and in-frame only. Of roughly 200,000 clones listed, 77% are singletons. Germline lookup yields CDR1 MNHEY and CDR2 SMNVEV (reference sequence). The CDR3 spans 15 residues. V trimming: 2 bases; J trimming: 7 bases; junction bases outside the gene matches: 10. This TCR derives from a woman aged 60-75 years in good health and CMV-seropositive. Sample: PBMCs. The chain employs TRBV27 and TRBJ2-7, with 8 bases lining up with TRBD2. DNA of the CDR3: TGTGCCAGCAGTTTAGGAACCGGGGCGGGAGGTGAGCAGTACTTC. This translates into CASSLGTGAGGEQYF.